The T cell receptor (beta chain) described here comes from a study of PD-1 blockade in classical Hodgkin lymphoma (TCRdb year 2020). A note on the overall study: Nivolumab dosing was 3 mg/kg intravenously every 2 weeks, continuing until either disease progression or unacceptable toxicity. The study used TCR beta sequencing and CyTOF to define a peripheral blood immune signature of response to PD-1 blockade in classical Hodgkin lymphoma. Study-wide conclusions, independent of this receptor: Diversity was lower in patients who began nivolumab less than 1 year after ASCT, so these patients were left out of later analyses to avoid confounding by immune reconstitution. Baseline TCR diversity was reported as lower in newly diagnosed patients than in healthy donors, and lower still in relapsed/refractory patients. Only a single clinical trial cohort was studied, and what caused the repertoire differences, possibly disease activity or prior therapy, remained undefined. Among trial patients, those achieving complete response had baseline diversity similar to that of newly diagnosed patients, while diversity was significantly lower in partial responders and progressors. By C4D1, a significant rise was seen in CD4+ TCR diversity but not in CD8+ TCR diversity (p=0.0027 vs p=0.16), and the rise was most apparent among complete responders (p=0.02).

Genomic DNA was isolated using the Qiagen DNeasy kit from unsorted PBMCs as well as from negatively selected CD4+ and CD8+ fractions. TCR beta CDR3 regions were subjected to amplification by immunoSEQ multiplex PCR with primers that anneal to V and J segments. Amplification bias was minimized using a synthetic immune receptor repertoire, and residual bias was removed computationally after sequencing. In the original analysis: Custom Python scripts were used to quantify repertoire diversity as the Shannon entropy index. Unsorted, CD4+ and CD8+ repertoires were analyzed separately, except for combined analyses in which CD4+ and CD8+ sequences were merged in silico. Clonal expansion was defined as at least a 2-fold frequency increase after treatment relative to C1D1, with a pseudocount of 0.5 for undetected baseline clones. Clones with 0 or 1 copy at C1D1 were defined as singleton clones, while clones with 2 or more copies were defined as non-singleton clones. Clones expanded in unsorted samples were annotated as CD4+, CD8+ or unknown by matching protein sequences in sorted samples from the same patient. Diversity changes from C1D1 to C4D1 were tested in paired samples using Wilcoxon tests. Here the immuneACCESS table is served through TCRdb, limited to in-frame sequences with V and J called. Missing clones are a known gap in these copies; in checked studies unresolved V genes cover under half, and the rest lacks a known reason. V and J calls and clone size come straight from that table; D and trimming were deduced from the DNA. The sample data list roughly 100,000 clones, and around 93% of these were observed just once. Of the sample, roughly 2.1% is held by the ten largest clones.

A word on this clone: Its antigen is not yet known. Per-base qualities were not stored, and no clone one base away is much larger.

The time point tag for this specimen amounts to: cycle 4 day 1 (C4D1), after less than 7 weeks of nivolumab. Every trial patient had relapsed after autologous stem cell transplantation, and cohorts A, B and C differed in prior brentuximab vedotin exposure. The trial cohort comprised 56 patients with relapsed/refractory classical Hodgkin lymphoma whose best overall responses were complete response, partial response or progressive disease. Trial patients were treated with single-agent nivolumab in the multi-cohort phase II CheckMate 205 trial. An independent review committee assessed best overall response by applying the 2007 International Working Group response criteria. Trial PBMCs were obtained immediately prior to nivolumab initiation (C1D1) and on therapy at cycle 2 day 1 and cycle 4 day 1. Peripheral blood was collected in 8 mL Vacutainer Cell Preparation Tubes, from which PBMCs were isolated by centrifugation and then cryopreserved.

This sequence originates from a human donor with classical Hodgkin lymphoma. The source material was peripheral blood mononuclear cells (PBMCs), sampled before the fourth cycle of nivolumab.

The CDR3 loop reads CASSLVWTKKANYGYTF. The nucleotide sequence reads TGTGCCAGCAGCTTAGTATGGACAAAGAAAGCTAACTATGGCTACACCTTC. In this chain, TRBV7-2 is recombined with TRBJ1-2, with TRBD1 tentatively as D gene (5 bases match). The CDR3 runs 17 residues from the cysteine to the phenylalanine. CDR3 DNA only is kept here, 51 bases in frame from base 1. In the germline V gene, CDR1 corresponds to SGHTA and CDR2 to FQGNSA. Relative to germline, V is 1 base shorter and J is 0 bases shorter, with 15 bases between their ends. Reference TRBV7-2 and TRBJ1-2 proteins supply the regions before and after the CDR3; the full variable domain is: GAGVSQSPSNKVTEKGKDVELRCDPISGHTALYWYRQSLGQGLEFLIYFQGNSAPDKSGLPSDRFSAERTGGSVSTLTIQRTQQEDSAVYLCASSLVWTKKANYGYTFGSGTRLTVV.